This T cell receptor beta chain was profiled in a study of shared clonotypes between healthy human individuals. Unsorted PBMC samples were amplified in replicate PCRs containing roughly 0.3 ug DNA, 30,000 or so T cell genomes. Sequenced by immunoSEQ multiplex PCR; TCRdb stores in-frame clones only, minus some. The sample has about half a million clones, around 80% seen once. Germline assignment: CDR1 SEHNR and CDR2 FQNEAQ (reference sequence). Between the trimmed V and J ends, which lost 6 bases and 0 bases, there was a span of 13 bases. CDR3 length equals 15 residues. The chain is built from TRBV7-9 and TRBJ2-3; no clear D gene. The receptor was derived from a middle-aged woman in good health. Some clones in this sample may be carry-over from other donors' samples. Material: PBMCs. The CDR3, as DNA: TGTGCCAGCAGGCCCGCGACAACTAGCACAGATACGCAGTATTTT. This sequence encodes CASRPATTSTDTQYF.